One and the same sample provided the 8 T cell receptor beta chains below, sequenced in a study of regulatory T cells in long-lasting Graves disease. The authors built TCR beta libraries using iRepertoire HTBI primers and Arm-PCR of CDR3 regions. TCRdb ran MiXCR on the multiplex PCR reads and lists one entry per CDR3 protein. The sample lists 350,000 to 550,000 distinct CDR3 sequences; approximately 14% were seen once. Time point reported: newly diagnosed GD, antithyroid drugs for less than 3 months. From RNA extracted from PBMCs, the TCR library was made. The sample also formed part of further work on T cells in Graves' hyperthyroidism and ophthalmopathy.

Sequenced material: peripheral blood mononuclear cells (PBMCs), taken at new diagnosis, from a patient treated with antithyroid drugs. The receptors were gathered from a woman in her 50s with Graves disease.

The table lists this clonotype with a few counts. The rearrangement links TRBV29-1 to TRBJ2-7; TRBD1 might be the D (5 bases). The CDR3 covers 11 residues. Germline V CDR1 and CDR2: SQVTM, ANQGSEA. Trimming took off 5 bases at V and 5 bases at J, with 10 bases between the two ends. The CDR3 bases are TGCAGCGTTCAGGGTTCCCACGAGCAGTACTTC. It specifies CSVQGSHEQYF.

This clonotype was seen repeatedly, ten times or more. The chain joins TRBV5-6 to TRBJ1-5; TRBD1 might be the D (6 bases). The CDR3 is 14 residues long. Between the trimmed V and J ends, which lost 2 bases and 9 bases, there was a span of 15 bases. Germline-derived CDR1 and CDR2 are SGHDT and YYEEEE. The CDR3 reads CASSLQGPSGPQHF. CDR3 in DNA: TGTGCCAGCAGCTTACAGGGTCCCTCAGGGCCCCAGCATTTT.

CDR3 sequence (DNA): TGTGCCAGCAGCCAAGTTTTCACAGGGGTCAACACCGGGGAGCTGTTTTTT. This gives the protein CASSQVFTGVNTGELFF. V and J are TRBV3-1 and TRBJ2-2, with 7 bases fitting TRBD1. Germline-derived CDR1 and CDR2 are LGHDT and YNNKEL (reference sequence). The CDR3 sequence is 17 residues long. Trimming took 1 base from V and 2 from J; bases not matched to a gene: 7.

The chain is built from TRBV6-1 and TRBJ1-5; D may be TRBD1 (6 bases). CDR1 is MNHNS and CDR2 is SASEGT in the germline V gene. V was cut by 6 bases and J by 6 bases, with 18 bases left in between. This CDR3 has 15 residues. The CDR3 reads CASSYLSGASQPQHF. CDR3 coding DNA: TGTGCCAGCAGCTATTTATCGGGGGCATCTCAGCCCCAGCATTTT.

In DNA form, the CDR3 reads TGTGCCAGCAGCCAAGCGACTAGCGGGAGGGCCGAAGATACGCAGTATTTT. Translation gives CASSQATSGRAEDTQYF. The chain combines TRBV28 with TRBJ2-3; 14 positions match TRBD2. The CDR3 sequence is 17 residues long. With 6 bases clipped from V and 5 bases from J, the junction kept 10 bases outside the gene matches. Germline V CDR1 and CDR2: MDHEN, SYDVKM.

This chain links TRBV27 with TRBJ2-3; D not certain. From germline, CDR1 is MNHEY and CDR2 SMNVEV (reference sequence). The CDR3 runs to 13 residues. Trimming shortened V by 2 bases and J by 2 bases, and 5 bases separated the two germline ends. CDR3 DNA: TGTGCCAGCAGTTTACAGATCACAGATACGCAGTATTTT. It codes for CASSLQITDTQYF.

About this clonotype: This clone may be a read error of a much larger clone one base away. The chain is built from TRBV11-2 and TRBJ2-1; no clear D gene. Germline CDR1 SGHAT, CDR2 FQNNGV. The CDR3 spans 14 residues. The germline V and J ends were trimmed by 4 bases and 8 bases, with 15 bases remaining between them. The DNA of the CDR3 is TGTGCCAGCAGCTCCTCCTCAGTTCCCTATGAGCAGTTCTTC. This encodes CASSSSSVPYEQFF. Filled out from reference TRBV11-2 and TRBJ2-1, the complete variable domain reads EAGVAQSPRYKIIEKRQSVAFWCNPISGHATLYWYQQILGQGPKLLIQFQNNGVVDDSQLPKDRFSAERLKGVDSTLKIQPAKLEDSAVYLCASSSSSVPYEQFFGPGTRLTVL.

The chain uses TRBV11-3 and TRBJ2-1; D is unresolved. The germline CDR1 and CDR2 sequences are SGHNT and YENEEA. The CDR3 extends over 13 amino acids. Trimming pared 3 bases from V and 10 bases from J, leaving 13 bases between. The CDR3 reads CASSLQNGWEQFF. DNA of the CDR3: TGTGCCAGCAGCTTGCAAAACGGTTGGGAGCAGTTCTTC. Based on the CDR3 plus reference TRBV11-3 and TRBJ2-1, the full variable domain is EAGVVQSPRYKIIEKKQPVAFWCNPISGHNTLYWYLQNLGQGPELLIRYENEEAVDDSQLPKDRFSAERLKGVDSTLKIQPAELGDSAVYLCASSLQNGWEQFFGPGTRLTVL.